This T cell receptor (beta chain) was sequenced for a study of T cells in tumors after PD-1 blockade. The CDR3 loop spans 13 amino acids. V shed 4 bases and J shed 1 base, with 10 bases lying between them. Germline V gives CDR1 SQVTM, CDR2 ANQGSEA. Of note for this clone: Its antigen is unidentified.

Study-level findings and limits: Some novel exhausted tumor clones appeared in pre-treatment blood, suggesting peripheral recruitment.

The method was immunoSEQ multiplex PCR; TCRdb's version includes in-frame clones alone and lacks a portion of them. The sample has roughly 12,000 clones; roughly 69% are singletons. The V gene is TRBV29-1, the J gene TRBJ1-1; D is unresolved. The material was tumor tissue, obtained before anti-PD-1 treatment. This clonotype originated in a human donor with basal cell carcinoma. The CDR3 reads CSVGVQSNTEAFF. CDR3 in DNA: TGCAGCGTTGGGGTACAGTCGAACACTGAAGCTTTCTTT. The whole variable domain, remainder taken from reference TRBV29-1 and TRBJ1-1, is SAVISQKPSRDICQRGTSLTIQCQVDSQVTMMFWYRQQPGQSLTLIATANQGSEATYESGFVIDKFPISRPNLTFSTLTVSNMSPEDSSIYLCSVGVQSNTEAFFGQGTRLTVV.